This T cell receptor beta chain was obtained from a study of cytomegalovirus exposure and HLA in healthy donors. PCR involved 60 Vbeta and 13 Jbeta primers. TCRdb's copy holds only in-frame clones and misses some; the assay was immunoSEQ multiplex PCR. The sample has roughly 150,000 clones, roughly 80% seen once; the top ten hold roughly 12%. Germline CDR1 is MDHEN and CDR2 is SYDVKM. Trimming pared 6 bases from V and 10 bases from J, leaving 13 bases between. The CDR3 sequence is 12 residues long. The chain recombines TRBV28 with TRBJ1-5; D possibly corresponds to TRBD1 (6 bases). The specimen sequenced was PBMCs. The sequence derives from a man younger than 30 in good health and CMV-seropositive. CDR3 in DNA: TGTGCCAGCAGCCCCACAGGGTTCCCCCAGCATTTT. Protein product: CASSPTGFPQHF.